These 20 T cell receptor beta chains were sequenced from one sample in a study of T cell repertoires in cytomegalovirus infection. TCRdb itself ran the reads through MiXCR, one entry per CDR3 protein. The data contain 170,000 or so distinct CDR3 sequences, about a sixth of them singletons. The sequenced material came from CD8+ T cells from PBMCs. These receptors all come from a human donor in good health (CMV status not recorded). Some clones in this sample may be carry-over from other donors' samples.

A few counts support this clonotype. The J gene is TRBJ1-1, the V gene TRBV28; 8 nucleotides match TRBD1. This CDR3 spans 13 amino acids. Trimming took 2 bases from V and 10 from J; bases not matched to a gene: 6. CDR1 MDHEN and CDR2 SYDVKM come from the germline V gene. The CDR3 nucleotides are TGTGCCAGCAGTTTAGTGACAGGGGTTGTAGCTTTCTTT. Encoded protein: CASSLVTGVVAFF.

CDR3 nucleotides: TGTGCCAGCAGTACACACTCCTACGAGCAGTACTTC. Translated, it gives CASSTHSYEQYF. The chain recombines TRBV28 with TRBJ2-7; D unresolved. Trimming shortened V by 5 bases and J by 0 bases, and 5 bases separated the two germline ends. Looked up from germline, CDR1 is MDHEN and CDR2 is SYDVKM. The CDR3 is 12 amino acids. Full variable domain (remainder filled in from reference TRBV28 and TRBJ2-7): DVKVTQSSRYLVKRTGEKVFLECVQDMDHENMFWYRQDPGLGLRLIYFSYDVKMKEKGDIPEGYSVSREKKERFSLILESASTNQTSMYLCASSTHSYEQYFGPGTRLTVT.

This clonotype has just a few counts. V usage is TRBV7-8 and J usage is TRBJ1-4, with TRBD1 as a possible D gene (5 bases). Trimming removed 2 bases at V and 4 bases at J, with 17 bases between. This CDR3 has 17 residues. Germline-derived CDR1 and CDR2 are SGHVS and FQNEAQ. The CDR3, as DNA: TGTGCCAGCAGCTTATACCCTCGGGGGAGGATTAATGAAAAACTGTTTTTT. This sequence encodes CASSLYPRGRINEKLFF.

The chain joins TRBV28 to TRBJ2-7; D possibly matches TRBD1 or TRBD2 (5 bases each). The CDR3 has 16 residues. The germline CDR1 and CDR2 sequences are MDHEN and SYDVKM. Between the trimmed V and J ends, which lost 7 bases and 3 bases, there was a span of 22 bases. The CDR3 is CASTRPRDRGIYEQYF. The DNA for the CDR3 is TGTGCCAGCACTCGGCCCCGGGACCGAGGGATCTACGAGCAGTACTTC.

The rearrangement joins TRBV29-1 to TRBJ1-2, with 7 bases lining up with TRBD1. The J segment lost 7 bases and the V segment lost 6 bases, leaving 11 bases of the junction unmatched. This CDR3 region has 13 residues. Germline CDR1 SQVTM, CDR2 ANQGSEA. The CDR3 coding sequence is TGCAGCGTCCGGGACAGTAATTCTCCTGGCTACACCTTC. It is translated as CSVRDSNSPGYTF.

This clonotype was picked up a small number of times. J is TRBJ2-3 and V is TRBV4-1, with 13 nucleotides matching TRBD2. V trimming: 4 bases; J trimming: 3 bases; junction bases outside the gene matches: 4. Germline-derived CDR1 and CDR2 are MGHRA and YSYEKL. The CDR3 runs to 16 residues. The CDR3 sequence is CASSPLAGGPTDTQYF. The CDR3, as DNA: TGCGCCAGCAGCCCACTAGCGGGGGGGCCAACAGATACGCAGTATTTT.

V usage is TRBV2 and J usage is TRBJ2-7; 10 bases fit TRBD1. From germline, CDR1 is SNHLY and CDR2 FYNNEI. The CDR3 loop spans 16 amino acids. J lost 3 bases, V lost 10 bases, and 15 bases had no gene match. Here the CDR3 reads CAITSRDRGQFYEQYF. In DNA form, the CDR3 reads TGTGCCATTACCAGCCGGGACAGGGGACAGTTCTACGAGCAGTACTTC.

The chain uses TRBV19 and TRBJ2-1; TRBD1 matches 7 bases. From germline, CDR1 is LNHDA and CDR2 SQIVND (reference sequence). With V trimmed by 1 base and J by 0 bases, 3 bases remained unmatched. There are 16 residues in the CDR3. CDR3 bases: TGTGCCAGTAGTATAGCCGACAGGGTCTCCTACAATGAGCAGTTCTTC. Residues: CASSIADRVSYNEQFF.

This clonotype was recorded many times. This chain uses TRBV7-3 with TRBJ2-6; 8 bases agree with TRBD1. This CDR3 spans 16 amino acids. The J segment lost 2 bases and the V segment lost 3 bases, leaving 3 bases of the junction unmatched. In germline, CDR1 is SGHTA, CDR2 FQGTGA. CDR3 protein: CASSFPTGAGANVLTF. The CDR3 bases are TGTGCCAGCAGCTTCCCGACAGGGGCTGGGGCCAACGTCCTGACTTTC.

The chain combines TRBV29-1 with TRBJ1-2; TRBD1 aligns across 7 bases. Germline assignment: CDR1 SQVTM and CDR2 ANQGSEA. The CDR3 is 15 amino acids. The trim removed 4 bases at V and 3 bases at J, leaving 11 bases unmatched. As DNA, the CDR3 is TGCAGCGTTGTGAAGGGAGGGGGCGACCACTATGGCTACACCTTC. It translates to CSVVKGGGDHYGYTF.

This clonotype was found a few times. The CDR3 is CASSQEVRGGLVYNEQFF. The DNA for the CDR3 is TGCGCCAGCAGCCAAGAGGTTCGGGGGGGCCTCGTGTACAATGAGCAGTTCTTC. This chain uses TRBV4-3 with TRBJ2-1, with TRBD2 matching 8 bases. This CDR3 has 18 amino acids. Losses at the gene ends were 0 bases for V and 4 bases for J; bases not matched to a gene: 11. Germline V CDR1 and CDR2: LGHNA, YSLEER.

This sequence joins TRBV7-9 and TRBJ1-2; a weak D match, TRBD1 (6 bases). The CDR3 covers 13 residues. V was shortened by 5 bases and J by 4 bases, with 11 bases between the two germline ends. Germline values: CDR1 SEHNR, CDR2 FQNEAQ (reference sequence). The CDR3 region is CASSRGSLYGYTF. The DNA for the CDR3 is TGTGCCAGCAGCAGGGGGAGCCTCTATGGCTACACCTTC.

This clonotype appeared many times. The rearrangement links TRBV7-2 to TRBJ1-6; 9 bases match TRBD1. The CDR3 is 16 amino acids. CDR1 SGHTA and CDR2 FQGNSA come from the germline V gene. V shed 5 bases and J 7 bases; nucleotides not matched to a gene: 9. The CDR3 nucleotides read TGTGCCAGCAGCCCCTGGACAGGGGACCTGAATTCACCCCTCCACTTT. Its protein is CASSPWTGDLNSPLHF. The full variable domain, its missing parts supplied by reference TRBV7-2 and TRBJ1-6, is GAGVSQSPSNKVTEKGKDVELRCDPISGHTALYWYRQSLGQGLEFLIYFQGNSAPDKSGLPSDRFSAERTGGSVSTLTIQRTQQEDSAVYLCASSPWTGDLNSPLHFGNGTRLTVT.

This clonotype was recorded a few times. The rearrangement joins TRBV5-6 to TRBJ2-5; a possible D gene is TRBD2 (6 bases). Trimming took off 0 bases at V and 5 bases at J, with 11 bases between the two ends. The CDR3 is made up of 14 amino acids. Germline CDR1 and CDR2: SGHDT and YYEEEE. The DNA for the CDR3 is TGTGCCAGCAGCTTGGCCGGAGGGGCCGAGACCCAGTACTTC. Translation gives CASSLAGGAETQYF.

Remarks on this clonotype: This may be a read error: a much more frequent sequence differs by one nucleotide. The V gene is TRBV6-6, the J gene TRBJ2-6; D is possibly TRBD1 or TRBD2 (5 bases each). CDR3 length: 16 residues. Per germline, CDR1 MNHNY and CDR2 SVGAGI (reference sequence). The CDR3 loop reads CASSLKQDSGANGLTF. In nucleotides, the CDR3 is TGTGCCAGCAGTTTAAAACAGGACTCTGGGGCCAACGGCCTGACTTTC.

The chain has TRBV29-1 and TRBJ2-2; TRBD1 matches at 8 bases. This CDR3 region has 16 residues. V lost 7 bases to trimming and J lost 7 bases; unmatched junction nucleotides: 17. Germline assignment: CDR1 SQVTM and CDR2 ANQGSEA. This CDR3 reads CSAEPVQGADNGELFF. The CDR3 DNA is TGCAGCGCCGAACCTGTCCAGGGGGCCGACAACGGGGAGCTGTTTTTT.

This sequence joins TRBV20-1 and TRBJ2-1; 9 nucleotides match TRBD2. The CDR3 is made up of 15 amino acids. J lost 3 bases, V lost 6 bases, and 9 bases had no gene match. Per the germline V gene, CDR1 is DFQATT and CDR2 is SNEGSKA (reference sequence). CDR3 sequence reads: CSARSGTSHYNEQFF. CDR3 DNA sequence: TGCAGTGCACGATCCGGGACTAGCCACTACAATGAGCAGTTCTTC.

This clonotype was counted a few times. This chain joins TRBV29-1 and TRBJ2-7; D is unclear. V was cut by 2 bases and J by 2 bases, with 10 bases left in between. CDR1 is SQVTM, CDR2 ANQGSEA, per germline. The CDR3 totals 13 residues. The CDR3 nucleotides are TGCAGCGTTGAATTCGAGGAACCCTACGAGCAGTACTTC. Amino acid sequence: CSVEFEEPYEQYF.

This clonotype was seen many times. This chain connects TRBV7-8 to TRBJ2-1; 8 bases align to TRBD1. There are 16 residues in the CDR3. Germline CDR1 and CDR2: SGHVS and FQNEAQ. With V trimmed by 1 base and J by 7 bases, 9 bases remained unmatched. Here the CDR3 reads CASSLGFGQGENEQFF. The CDR3 coding sequence is TGTGCCAGCAGCTTAGGTTTTGGACAGGGTGAAAATGAGCAGTTCTTC.

This clonotype has ten or more counts. This sequence joins TRBV4-1 and TRBJ1-1, with D unresolved. Looked up from germline, CDR1 is MGHRA and CDR2 is YSYEKL. Trimming removed 1 base at V and 4 bases at J, with 10 bases between. The CDR3 covers 14 residues. The CDR3 DNA is TGCGCCAGCAGCCAAGGCCCGGCGGGCACTGAAGCTTTCTTT. Encoded protein: CASSQGPAGTEAFF.